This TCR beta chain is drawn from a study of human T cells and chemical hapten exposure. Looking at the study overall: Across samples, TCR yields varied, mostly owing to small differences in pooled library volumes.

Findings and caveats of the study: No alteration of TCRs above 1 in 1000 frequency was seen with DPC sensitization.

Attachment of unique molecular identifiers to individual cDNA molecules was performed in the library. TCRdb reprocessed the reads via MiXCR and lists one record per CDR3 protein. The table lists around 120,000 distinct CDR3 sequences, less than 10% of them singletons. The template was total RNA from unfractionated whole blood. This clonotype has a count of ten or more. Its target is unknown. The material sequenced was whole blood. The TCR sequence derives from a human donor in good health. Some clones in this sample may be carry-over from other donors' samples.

The CDR3 DNA follows: TGTGCTAGTGGTTTCGGACGGGACGAGCAGTACTTC. Its translation is CASGFGRDEQYF. The chain links TRBV12-5 to TRBJ2-7; D unclear. Trimming removed 3 bases from V and 5 bases from J, with 8 bases in between. The CDR3 consists of 12 residues. Germline-derived CDR1 and CDR2 are LGHNT and FRNRAP.